Shown below are 23 T cell receptor beta chains from a single sample sequenced in a study of regulatory T cells in long-lasting Graves disease. Researchers made TCR beta libraries by using iRepertoire HTBI primers and running Arm-PCR on CDR3 regions. TCRdb ran MiXCR on the multiplex PCR reads and lists one entry per CDR3 protein. The repertoire holds over 650,000 distinct CDR3 sequences, with 25% to 30% as singletons. Described time point: persistent/refractory GD, antithyroid drugs over 5 years with positive TRAb. There was RNA extracted from PBMCs, and the TCR library was made from it. The specimen was peripheral blood mononuclear cells (PBMCs), collected when the disease was refractory, from a patient treated with antithyroid drugs. The receptors shown here come from a female donor with Graves disease.

A few counts support this clonotype. The chain joins TRBV28 to TRBJ1-3; D ambiguous. Per the germline V gene, CDR1 is MDHEN and CDR2 is SYDVKM. V was pared by 6 bases and J by 4 bases, with 13 bases between. This CDR3 has 14 residues. For the CDR3, the DNA is TGTGCCAGCAGCCCCTCGGAGGCGGGAAACACCATATATTTT. It codes for CASSPSEAGNTIYF. Based on the CDR3 plus reference TRBV28 and TRBJ1-3, the full variable domain is DVKVTQSSRYLVKRTGEKVFLECVQDMDHENMFWYRQDPGLGLRLIYFSYDVKMKEKGDIPEGYSVSREKKERFSLILESASTNQTSMYLCASSPSEAGNTIYFGEGSWLTVV.

This sequence joins TRBV6-1 and TRBJ1-6; TRBD1 might be the D (5 bases). The ends were cut back, 7 bases at V and 9 bases at J, with 10 bases in the middle. CDR1 and CDR2 from the germline V gene are MNHNS and SASEGT. There are 12 residues in the CDR3. CDR3 sequence (DNA): TGTGCCAGCATGCCAGGGAGTTCACCCCTCCACTTT. Protein: CASMPGSSPLHF.

This clonotype has a handful of counts. This chain connects TRBV6-1 to TRBJ1-2; D remains ambiguous. Germline V gene data show CDR1 as MNHNS and CDR2 as SASEGT. V was shortened by 10 bases and J by 4 bases, with 13 bases between the two germline ends. CDR3 length equals 12 residues. The CDR3, as DNA: TGTGCCACTTCCCGGCCAATCTATGGCTACACCTTC. Translated, it gives CATSRPIYGYTF.

The chain recombines TRBV11-2 with TRBJ2-7, with a possible D match to TRBD2 (5 bases). Germline CDR1 SGHAT, CDR2 FQNNGV. V was shortened by 3 bases and J by 3 bases, with 21 bases between the two germline ends. This CDR3 region has 17 residues. Here the CDR3 reads CASSFQVCQGGIYEQYF. The CDR3 DNA is TGTGCCAGCAGCTTCCAGGTGTGTCAAGGAGGTATCTACGAGCAGTACTTC.

This clonotype was detected many times. The V and J genes are TRBV28 and TRBJ2-5; D perhaps matches TRBD2 (6 bases). CDR1 and CDR2 from the germline V gene are MDHEN and SYDVKM. The CDR3 is made up of 18 amino acids. Trimming shortened V by 3 bases and J by 5 bases, and 25 bases separated the two germline ends. The CDR3 protein is CASSLRPAGLAYSETQYF. The DNA for the CDR3 is TGTGCCAGCAGTTTGCGCCCGGCGGGGCTAGCGTACTCGGAGACCCAGTACTTC.

This clonotype occurred many times. This chain joins TRBV2 and TRBJ2-5, with a tentative D call TRBD1 (6 bases). This CDR3 is 12 amino acids long. CDR1 is SNHLY, CDR2 FYNNEI, per germline. Trimming stripped 8 bases from V and 4 bases from J, with 11 bases between. CDR3 bases: TGTGCCAGCCGGACAGTTCTAGAGACCCAGTACTTC. Its translation: CASRTVLETQYF.

Comment on this clonotype: The junction and the germline gene differ at one end; a read error may be behind it. The rearrangement joins TRBV20-1 to TRBJ2-7, with 10 bases fitting TRBD2. There are 14 residues in the CDR3. The germline CDR1 and CDR2 sequences are DFQATT and SNEGSKA (reference sequence). Written as DNA, the CDR3 is TGCAGTGCTAGGTTAGCGGGAGGCTCCCACGAGCAGTACTTC. Translating gives CSARLAGGSHEQYF.

This clonotype came up a few times. J is TRBJ1-4 and V is TRBV30, with TRBD1 identical over 7 bases. The CDR3 has 14 amino acids. The germline gives CDR1 GTSNPN, CDR2 SVGIG (reference sequence). Unmatched junction bases numbered 6, after V lost 3 bases and J lost 5 bases. Here the CDR3 reads CAWREQGTNEKLFF. The CDR3 DNA follows: TGTGCCTGGAGGGAACAGGGGACAAATGAAAAACTGTTTTTT.

The chain employs TRBV27 and TRBJ2-1, with 10 bases lining up with TRBD2. Losses at the gene ends were 3 bases for V and 8 bases for J; bases not matched to a gene: 4. The CDR3 length is 14 residues. The germline CDR1 and CDR2 sequences are MNHEY and SMNVEV (reference sequence). CDR3 sequence (DNA): TGTGCCAGCAGTTTGGCTAGCGGGAGCTATGAGCAGTTCTTC. This codes for CASSLASGSYEQFF.

This clonotype was picked up a small number of times. The chain recombines TRBV12-3 or TRBV12-4 with TRBJ1-1; D not certain. The CDR3 spans 15 residues. V was pared by 5 bases and J by 0 bases, with 13 bases between. Here the CDR3 DNA reads TGTGCCAGCAGTCCATCCCGGATATTGAACACTGAAGCTTTCTTT. This gives the protein CASSPSRILNTEAFF.

This clonotype showed up just a few times. This chain links TRBV11-2 with TRBJ2-5, with 9 bases aligning to TRBD2. There are 17 residues in the CDR3. With 3 bases clipped from V and 5 bases from J, the junction kept 13 bases outside the gene matches. Germline CDR1 reads SGHAT; CDR2 reads FQNNGV. The CDR3 spells CASSLGPLREGRETQYF. The CDR3 region has the DNA TGTGCCAGCAGCTTGGGGCCCCTGCGGGAGGGCCGGGAGACCCAGTACTTC.

This clonotype was seen ten or more times. This chain joins TRBV12-3 or TRBV12-4 and TRBJ2-2; a possible D gene is TRBD1 (5 bases). Deletions cut 6 bases from V and 6 bases from J, with 11 bases between. The CDR3 extends over 13 amino acids. CDR3 DNA: TGTGCCAGCAGGCGACAGTCGTCCGGGGAGCTGTTTTTT. It yields the protein CASRRQSSGELFF.

A remark on this clonotype: This clone may be a read error of a much larger clone one base away. The V call is TRBV20-1, the J call TRBJ1-1, with TRBD1 matching over 9 bases. Germline V lookup: CDR1 DFQATT, CDR2 SNEGSKA (reference sequence). The CDR3 runs 12 residues. Written as DNA, the CDR3 is TGCGGTGCTACGGACAGGGGCGCCGTAGCTTTCTTT. Translated, it gives CGATDRGAVAFF.

This clonotype was counted only a few times. J is TRBJ2-5 and V is TRBV13; D gene ambiguous. V lost 1 base and J 0 bases, leaving 18 bases between the germline ends. CDR1 is PRHDT, CDR2 FYEKMQ, per germline (reference sequence). This CDR3 has 18 residues. This chain's CDR3 is CASSLESETTRDQETQYF. DNA for the CDR3: TGTGCCAGCAGCTTAGAAAGCGAAACAACCCGGGACCAAGAGACCCAGTACTTC.

The V gene is TRBV29-1, the J gene TRBJ2-1; D is unresolved. Between the trimmed V and J ends, which lost 4 bases and 8 bases, there was a span of 12 bases. This CDR3 is 12 amino acids long. Germline V gene sequence: CDR1 SQVTM, CDR2 ANQGSEA. The DNA of the CDR3 is TGCAGCGTTGTAACCAGGCCGCATGAGCAGTTCTTC. As protein: CSVVTRPHEQFF.

This clonotype was counted a few times. CDR3 sequence reads: CASSYLVSYEQYF. CDR3 nucleotides: TGTGCCAGCAGTTACTTAGTCAGCTACGAGCAGTACTTC. The chain joins TRBV6-5 to TRBJ2-7; D not certain. The V end lost 1 base, the J end lost 3 bases, and 7 bases lay between the germline ends. Germline CDR1 reads MNHEY; CDR2 reads SVGAGI. The CDR3 length is 13 residues.

This clonotype occurred a few times. The chain has TRBV25-1 and TRBJ1-1, with TRBD1 as a possible D gene (5 bases). The CDR3 is 14 residues long. V lost 6 bases and J 11 bases, leaving 22 bases between the germline ends. CDR1 and CDR2 (germline): MGHDK, SYGVNS. This CDR3 is CASSVSGDSGEAFF. CDR3 coding DNA: TGTGCCAGCAGCGTATCGGGGGACTCGGGCGAGGCTTTCTTT.

The genes are TRBV28 and TRBJ2-7, with TRBD2 matching over 11 bases. The CDR3 is made up of 15 amino acids. From germline, CDR1 is MDHEN and CDR2 SYDVKM. The V segment lost 6 bases and the J segment 4 bases; nucleotides outside the gene matches: 8. The CDR3 is CASRSTSGRGYEQYF. The CDR3 DNA sequence: TGTGCCAGCAGATCCACTAGCGGGAGAGGGTACGAGCAGTACTTC.

This clonotype was recorded a few times. V usage is TRBV29-1 and J usage is TRBJ1-2, with TRBD1 matching 9 bases. V was clipped by 2 bases and J by 4 bases; unmatched bases: 2. Per germline, CDR1 SQVTM and CDR2 ANQGSEA. There are 13 residues in the CDR3. Written as DNA, the CDR3 is TGCAGCGTTGAAACAGGGGGCGGCTATGGCTACACCTTC. It yields the protein CSVETGGGYGYTF.

The rearrangement uses TRBV13 and TRBJ1-2; D is perhaps TRBD1 (6 bases). Germline V gene data show CDR1 as PRHDT and CDR2 as FYEKMQ (reference sequence). V was shortened by 1 base and J by 7 bases, with 16 bases between the two germline ends. There are 15 residues in the CDR3. CDR3 sequence (DNA): TGTGCCAGCAGCTTAGCCCTGAGGGGGAGCGCTGGCTACACCTTC. Its protein product is CASSLALRGSAGYTF. The full variable domain, its missing parts supplied by reference TRBV13 and TRBJ1-2, is AAGVIQSPRHLIKEKRETATLKCYPIPRHDTVYWYQQGPGQDPQFLISFYEKMQSDKGSIPDRFSAQQFSDYHSELNMSSLELGDSALYFCASSLALRGSAGYTFGSGTRLTVV.

J is TRBJ1-2 and V is TRBV20-1, with D tentatively TRBD1 (6 bases). CDR1 and CDR2 from the germline V gene are DFQATT and SNEGSKA (reference sequence). The CDR3 contains 12 residues. V lost 4 bases and J 6 bases, leaving 12 bases between the germline ends. Written as DNA, the CDR3 is TGCAGTGCTAACAGGGATGTCGATGGCTACACCTTC. It codes for CSANRDVDGYTF.

The chain recombines TRBV29-1 with TRBJ2-7; 9 nucleotides agree with TRBD1. Trimming cost V 4 bases and J 2 bases; bases outside gene matches: 6. Germline V lookup: CDR1 SQVTM, CDR2 ANQGSEA. This CDR3 comprises 14 residues. The DNA of the CDR3 is TGCAGCGTTGCCCCCCGGACAGGGGCCTACGAGCAGTACTTC. This sequence encodes CSVAPRTGAYEQYF.

The chain couples TRBV2 to TRBJ2-2, with 14 bases aligning to TRBD2. The CDR3 totals 15 residues. V gave up 6 bases and J gave up 6 bases; unmatched junction bases: 3. Germline V gene sequence: CDR1 SNHLY, CDR2 FYNNEI. The CDR3 here is CASRGLAGAPGELFF. The CDR3, as DNA: TGTGCCAGCAGGGGACTAGCGGGAGCCCCCGGGGAGCTGTTTTTT.